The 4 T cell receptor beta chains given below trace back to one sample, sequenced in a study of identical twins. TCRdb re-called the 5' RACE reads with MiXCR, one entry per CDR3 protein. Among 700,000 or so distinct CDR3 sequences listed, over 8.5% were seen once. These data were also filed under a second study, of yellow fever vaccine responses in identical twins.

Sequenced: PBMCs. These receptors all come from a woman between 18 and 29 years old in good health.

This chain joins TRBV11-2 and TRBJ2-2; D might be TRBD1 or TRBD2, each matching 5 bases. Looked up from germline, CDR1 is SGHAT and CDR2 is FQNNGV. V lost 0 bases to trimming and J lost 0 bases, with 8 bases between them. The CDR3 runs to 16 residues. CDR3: CASSLDLGANTGELFF. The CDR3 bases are TGTGCCAGCAGCTTAGATCTGGGGGCGAACACCGGGGAGCTGTTTTTT.

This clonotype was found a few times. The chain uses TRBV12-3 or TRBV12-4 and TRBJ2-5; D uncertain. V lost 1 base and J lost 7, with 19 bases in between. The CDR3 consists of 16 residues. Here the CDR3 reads CASSLVRAIRPGTQYF. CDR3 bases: TGTGCCAGCAGTTTAGTAAGGGCCATTAGGCCGGGGACCCAGTACTTC.

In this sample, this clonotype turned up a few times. This CDR3 reads CASSSPGLAGSEQYF. The CDR3, as DNA: TGTGCCAGCAGCTCACCGGGACTAGCGGGATCCGAGCAGTACTTC. V is TRBV12-3 or TRBV12-4 and J is TRBJ2-7, with 13 positions matching TRBD2. The CDR3 covers 15 residues. Trimming cost V 6 bases and J 6 bases; bases outside gene matches: 8.

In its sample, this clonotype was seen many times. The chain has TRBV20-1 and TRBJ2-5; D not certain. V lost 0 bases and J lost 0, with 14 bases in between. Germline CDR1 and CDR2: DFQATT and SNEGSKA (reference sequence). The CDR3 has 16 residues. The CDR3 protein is CSARDLAVAYQETQYF. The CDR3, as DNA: TGCAGTGCTAGAGATTTGGCAGTGGCGTACCAAGAGACCCAGTACTTC.